The text below deals with one T cell receptor beta chain. This record comes from a study of cytomegalovirus exposure and HLA in healthy donors. Amplification used 60 Vbeta primers and 13 Jbeta primers. Profiling relied on immunoSEQ multiplex PCR, and the TCRdb table lists in-frame clones only, not all of them. The data contain around 150,000 clones, approximately 61% of them singletons. The sample consisted of PBMCs. The sequence was collected from a human donor in good health.

CDR3 bases: TGTGCCAGCATGCTAGCGGGGGGATACAATGAGCAGTTCTTC. It codes for CASMLAGGYNEQFF. V usage is TRBV9 and J usage is TRBJ2-1; 11 positions match TRBD2. The CDR3 covers 14 residues. Germline trimming cut 6 bases from V and 4 bases from J; bases unmatched to any gene: 3. CDR1 and CDR2 (germline): SGDLS, YYNGEE.